This T cell receptor (beta chain) was observed in a study of blood T cell repertoires in COVID-19. Overall study: Samples came from the United States, Italy and Spain, spanning acute and convalescent COVID-19.

TCRdb keeps only in-frame clones here, not all; method: immunoSEQ multiplex PCR. This sample has 120,000 to 150,000 clones, with approximately 80% found just once. CDR3 length: 15 residues. V was pared by 0 bases and J by 14 bases, with 11 bases of the junction left unmatched. Germline assignment: CDR1 LGHNA and CDR2 YNFKEQ. The chain employs TRBV4-2 and TRBJ1-4, with 8 bases lining up with TRBD1. Sequenced: peripheral blood. The receptor was derived from a human donor in a cohort sampled during active COVID-19. CDR3 coding DNA: TGTGCCAGCAGCCAAGATGGGCAGGGGGCTACTTACCTGTTTTTT. It encodes CASSQDGQGATYLFF.